Sequencing of this T cell receptor beta chain was carried out in a study of early T cells in non-severe SARS-CoV-2 infection. Study details: RNA in bulk from unsorted whole blood was sequenced, and chains were unpaired.

V lost 5 bases to trimming and J lost 0 bases; unmatched junction nucleotides: 11. CDR3 length: 19 residues. Germline CDR1 LNHDA, CDR2 SQIVND (reference sequence). Unique molecular identifier tags were affixed to discrete cDNA molecules. Each CDR3 protein gets one entry after TCRdb re-called the 5' RACE reads with MiXCR. The sample contains approximately 70,000 distinct CDR3 sequences, around 12% of which appear only once. The material sequenced was whole blood. This sequence was found in an adult who was a healthcare worker with PCR-confirmed SARS-CoV-2 infection or an uninfected control (not recorded which). V and J are TRBV19 and TRBJ2-6; 9 bases are a match to TRBD1. The CDR3 coding sequence is TGTGCCAGTAGTCCAAGGGCGGGACAGGGACTCTCTGGGGCCAACGTCCTGACTTTC. It is translated as CASSPRAGQGLSGANVLTF.